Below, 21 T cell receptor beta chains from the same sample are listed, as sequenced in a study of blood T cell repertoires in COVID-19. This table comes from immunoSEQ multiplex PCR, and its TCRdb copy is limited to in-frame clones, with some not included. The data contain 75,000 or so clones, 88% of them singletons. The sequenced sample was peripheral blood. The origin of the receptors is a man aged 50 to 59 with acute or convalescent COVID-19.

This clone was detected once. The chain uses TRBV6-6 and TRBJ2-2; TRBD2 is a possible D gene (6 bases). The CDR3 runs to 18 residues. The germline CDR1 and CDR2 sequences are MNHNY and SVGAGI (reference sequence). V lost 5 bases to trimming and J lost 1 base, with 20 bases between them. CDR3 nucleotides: TGTGCCAGCAGTCACCTACCCCTGGGGGGAGTGAACACCGGGGAGCTGTTTTTT. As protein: CASSHLPLGGVNTGELFF.

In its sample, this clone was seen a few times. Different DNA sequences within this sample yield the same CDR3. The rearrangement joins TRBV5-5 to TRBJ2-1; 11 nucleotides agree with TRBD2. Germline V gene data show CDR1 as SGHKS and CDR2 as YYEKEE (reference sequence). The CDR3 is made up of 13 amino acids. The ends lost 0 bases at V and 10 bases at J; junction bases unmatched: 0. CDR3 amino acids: CASSLGLAGEQFF. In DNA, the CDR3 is TGTGCCAGCAGCTTGGGACTAGCGGGGGAGCAGTTCTTC.

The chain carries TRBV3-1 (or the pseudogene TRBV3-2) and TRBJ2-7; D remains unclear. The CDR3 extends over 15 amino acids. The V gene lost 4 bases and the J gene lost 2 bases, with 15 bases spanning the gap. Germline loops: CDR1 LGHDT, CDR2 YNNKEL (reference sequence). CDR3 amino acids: CASSLRHSPTYEQYF. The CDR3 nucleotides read TGTGCCAGCAGCCTACGACACAGCCCCACCTACGAGCAGTACTTC.

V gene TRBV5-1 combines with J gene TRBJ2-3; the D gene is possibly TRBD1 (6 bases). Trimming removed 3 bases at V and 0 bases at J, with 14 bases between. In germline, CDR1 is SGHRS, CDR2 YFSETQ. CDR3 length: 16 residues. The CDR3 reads CASSWGHGTSTDTQYF. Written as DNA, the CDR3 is TGCGCCAGCAGCTGGGGACACGGAACTAGCACAGATACGCAGTATTTT.

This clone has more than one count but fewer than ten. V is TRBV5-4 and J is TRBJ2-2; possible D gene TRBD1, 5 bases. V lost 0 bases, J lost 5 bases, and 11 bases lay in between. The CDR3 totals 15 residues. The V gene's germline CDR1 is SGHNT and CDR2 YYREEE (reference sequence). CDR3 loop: CASSLDLKGTGELFF. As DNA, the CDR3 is TGTGCCAGCAGCTTGGACCTGAAGGGGACCGGGGAGCTGTTTTTT.

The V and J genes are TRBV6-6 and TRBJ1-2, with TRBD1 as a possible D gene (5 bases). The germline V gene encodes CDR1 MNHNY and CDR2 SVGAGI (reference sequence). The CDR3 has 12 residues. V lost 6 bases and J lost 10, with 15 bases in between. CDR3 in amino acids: CASRGGVGFYTF. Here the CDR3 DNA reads TGTGCCAGCAGGGGGGGTGTCGGATTCTACACCTTC.

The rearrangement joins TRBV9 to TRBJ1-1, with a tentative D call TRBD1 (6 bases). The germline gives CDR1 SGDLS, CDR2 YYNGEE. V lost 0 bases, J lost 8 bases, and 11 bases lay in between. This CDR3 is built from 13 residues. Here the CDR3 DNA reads TGTGCCAGCAGCGTAGGCTCGAGGGGGGAAGCTTTCTTT. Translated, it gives CASSVGSRGEAFF.

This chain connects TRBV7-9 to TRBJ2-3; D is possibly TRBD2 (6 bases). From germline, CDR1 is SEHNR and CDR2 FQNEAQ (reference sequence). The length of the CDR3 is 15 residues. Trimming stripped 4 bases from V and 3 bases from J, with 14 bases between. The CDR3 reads CASSYGTPSTDTQYF. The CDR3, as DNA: TGTGCCAGCAGCTACGGGACTCCCTCGACAGATACGCAGTATTTT.

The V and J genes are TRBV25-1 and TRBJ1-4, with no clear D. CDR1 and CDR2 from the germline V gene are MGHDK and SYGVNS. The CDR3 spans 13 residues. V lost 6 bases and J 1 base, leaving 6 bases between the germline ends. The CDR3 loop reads CASSRETNEKLFF. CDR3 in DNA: TGTGCCAGCAGCCGGGAAACTAATGAAAAACTGTTTTTT.

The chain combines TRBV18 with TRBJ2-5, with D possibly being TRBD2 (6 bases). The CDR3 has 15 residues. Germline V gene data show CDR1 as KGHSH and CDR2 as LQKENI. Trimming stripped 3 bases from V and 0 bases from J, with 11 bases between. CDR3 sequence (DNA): TGTGCCAGCTCACCGGCGGGGCGCTACCAAGAGACCCAGTACTTC. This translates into CASSPAGRYQETQYF.

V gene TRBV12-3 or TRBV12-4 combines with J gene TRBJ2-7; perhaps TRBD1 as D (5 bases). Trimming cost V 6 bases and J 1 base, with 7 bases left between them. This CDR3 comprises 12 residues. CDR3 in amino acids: CASSSGSYEQYF. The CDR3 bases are TGTGCCAGCAGCTCAGGGTCCTACGAGCAGTACTTC.

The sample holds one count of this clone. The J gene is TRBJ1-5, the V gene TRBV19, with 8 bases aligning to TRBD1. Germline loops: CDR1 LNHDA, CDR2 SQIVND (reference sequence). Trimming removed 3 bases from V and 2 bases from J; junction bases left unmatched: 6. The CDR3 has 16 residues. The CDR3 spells CASSIKGQGGNQPQHF. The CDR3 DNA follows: TGTGCCAGTAGTATCAAAGGACAGGGAGGCAATCAGCCCCAGCATTTT.

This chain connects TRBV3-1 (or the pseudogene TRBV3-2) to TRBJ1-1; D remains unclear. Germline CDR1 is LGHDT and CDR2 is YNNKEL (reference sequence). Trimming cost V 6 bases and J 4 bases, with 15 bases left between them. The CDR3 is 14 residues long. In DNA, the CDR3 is TGTGCCAGCAGTCAACGCGGCGTCGGCACTGAAGCTTTCTTT. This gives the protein CASSQRGVGTEAFF.

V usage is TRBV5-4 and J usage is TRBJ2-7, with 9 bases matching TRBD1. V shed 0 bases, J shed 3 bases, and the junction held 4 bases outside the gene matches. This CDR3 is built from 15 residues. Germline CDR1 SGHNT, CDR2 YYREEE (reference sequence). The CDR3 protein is CASSLDLGQGYEQYF. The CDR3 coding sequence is TGTGCCAGCAGCTTGGATTTGGGACAGGGCTACGAGCAGTACTTC.

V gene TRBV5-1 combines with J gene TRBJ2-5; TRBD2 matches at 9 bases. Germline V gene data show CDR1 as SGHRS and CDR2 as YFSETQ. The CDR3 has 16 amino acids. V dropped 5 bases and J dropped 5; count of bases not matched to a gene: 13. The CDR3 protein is CASRVPGLAKGETQYF. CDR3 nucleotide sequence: TGCGCCAGCAGGGTACCGGGACTAGCTAAAGGGGAGACCCAGTACTTC. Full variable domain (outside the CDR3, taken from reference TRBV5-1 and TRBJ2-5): KAGVTQTPRYLIKTRGQQVTLSCSPISGHRSVSWYQQTPGQGLQFLFEYFSETQRNKGNFPGRFSGRQFSNSRSEMNVSTLELGDSALYLCASRVPGLAKGETQYFGPGTRLLVL.

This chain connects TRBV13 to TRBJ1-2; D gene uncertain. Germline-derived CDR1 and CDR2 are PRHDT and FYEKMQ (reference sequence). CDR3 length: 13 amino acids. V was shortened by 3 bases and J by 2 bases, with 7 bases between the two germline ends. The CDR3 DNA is TGTGCCAGCAGCTTTAGCAGAAACTATGGCTACACCTTC. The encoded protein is CASSFSRNYGYTF.

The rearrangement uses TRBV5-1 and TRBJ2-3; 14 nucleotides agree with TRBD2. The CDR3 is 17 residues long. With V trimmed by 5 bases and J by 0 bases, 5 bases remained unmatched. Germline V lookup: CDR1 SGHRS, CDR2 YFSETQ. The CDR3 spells CASRPGLAGASTDTQYF. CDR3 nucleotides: TGCGCCAGCAGGCCGGGACTAGCGGGAGCTAGCACAGATACGCAGTATTTT.

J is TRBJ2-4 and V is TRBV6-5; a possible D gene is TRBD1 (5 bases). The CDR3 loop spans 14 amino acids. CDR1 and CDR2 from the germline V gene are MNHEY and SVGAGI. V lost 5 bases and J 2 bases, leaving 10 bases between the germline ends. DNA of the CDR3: TGTGCCAGCAGTCTGGACACCTCCAAAAACATTCAGTACTTC. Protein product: CASSLDTSKNIQYF.

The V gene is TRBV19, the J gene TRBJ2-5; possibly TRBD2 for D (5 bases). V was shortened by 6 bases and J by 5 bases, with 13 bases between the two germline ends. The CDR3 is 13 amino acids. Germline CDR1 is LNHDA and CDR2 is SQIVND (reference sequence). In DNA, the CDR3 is TGTGCCAGTAGAGTAGACGGGGAGGAGACCCAGTACTTC. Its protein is CASRVDGEETQYF.

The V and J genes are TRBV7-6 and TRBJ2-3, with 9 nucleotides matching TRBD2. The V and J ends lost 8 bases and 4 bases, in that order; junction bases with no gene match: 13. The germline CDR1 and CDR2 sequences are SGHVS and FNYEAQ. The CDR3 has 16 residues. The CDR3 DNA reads TGTGCCAGCGGTTTGAGGGGCGGGGGGGCGGCAGATACGCAGTATTTT. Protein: CASGLRGGGAADTQYF. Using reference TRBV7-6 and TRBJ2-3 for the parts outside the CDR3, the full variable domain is GAGVSQSPRYKVTKRGQDVALRCDPISGHVSLYWYRQALGQGPEFLTYFNYEAQQDKSGLPNDRFSAERPEGSISTLTIQRTEQRDSAMYRCASGLRGGGAADTQYFGPGTRLTVL.

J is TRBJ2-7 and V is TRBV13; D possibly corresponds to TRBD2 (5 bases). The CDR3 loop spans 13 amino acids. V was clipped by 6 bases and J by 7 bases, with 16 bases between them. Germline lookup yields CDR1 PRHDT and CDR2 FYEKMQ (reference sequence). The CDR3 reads CASSPTDGGEQYF. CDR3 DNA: TGTGCCAGCAGTCCAACAGACGGCGGGGAGCAGTACTTC.